This T cell receptor (beta chain) was identified during a study of blood T cell repertoires in COVID-19. Turning to the study itself: PBMCs, B-cell-depleted T cells, or T cells provided the cDNA or gDNA that made up the material.

Clinical histories supplied by participants themselves formed the basis of cohort assignment. Exposed participants encountered a COVID-19 case during the 2 weeks preceding study entry. The V gene's germline CDR1 is MGHRA and CDR2 YSYEKL. V shed 4 bases and J 0 bases; nucleotides not matched to a gene: 5. CDR3 length: 15 residues. As handled by the study authors: Amplification from reference gene primers served as the basis for estimated nucleated cell counts. Produced via immunoSEQ multiplex PCR; TCRdb's table is partial and in-frame only. That table gives V, J and clone size, and the DNA gave D and trimming. Among under 300,000 clones listed, approximately 84% were seen once.

The TCR sequence derives from a woman in her fifties or sixties who had been exposed to COVID-19. Sequenced input: PBMCs or T cells enriched from blood (not recorded which). V and J are TRBV4-1 and TRBJ1-1; 7 nucleotides align to TRBD1. CDR3 protein: CASSRDRAMNTEAFF. The CDR3 DNA reads TGCGCCAGCAGCCGAGACAGGGCCATGAACACTGAAGCTTTCTTT.